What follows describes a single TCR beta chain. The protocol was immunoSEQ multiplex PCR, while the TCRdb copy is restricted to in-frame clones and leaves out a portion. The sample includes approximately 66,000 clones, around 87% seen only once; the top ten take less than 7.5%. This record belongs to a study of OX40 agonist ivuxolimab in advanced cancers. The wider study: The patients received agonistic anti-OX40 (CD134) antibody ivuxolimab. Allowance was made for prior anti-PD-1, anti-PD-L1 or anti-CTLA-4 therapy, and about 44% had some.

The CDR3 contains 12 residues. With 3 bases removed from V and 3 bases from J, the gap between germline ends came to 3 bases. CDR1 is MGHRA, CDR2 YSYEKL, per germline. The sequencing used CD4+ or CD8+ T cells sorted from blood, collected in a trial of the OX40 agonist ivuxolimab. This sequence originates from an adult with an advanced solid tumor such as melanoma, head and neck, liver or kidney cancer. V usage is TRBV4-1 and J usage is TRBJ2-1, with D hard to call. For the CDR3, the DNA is TGCGCCAGCAGCCACCGCTACAATGAGCAGTTCTTC. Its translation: CASSHRYNEQFF.